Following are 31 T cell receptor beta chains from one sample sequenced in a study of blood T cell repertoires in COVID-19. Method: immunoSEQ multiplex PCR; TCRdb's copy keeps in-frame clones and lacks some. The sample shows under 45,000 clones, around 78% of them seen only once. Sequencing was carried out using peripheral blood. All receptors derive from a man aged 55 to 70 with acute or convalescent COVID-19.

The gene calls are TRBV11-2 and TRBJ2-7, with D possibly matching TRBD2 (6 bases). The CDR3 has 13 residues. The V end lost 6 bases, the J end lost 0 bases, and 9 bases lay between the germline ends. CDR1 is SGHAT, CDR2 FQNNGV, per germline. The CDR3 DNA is TGTGCCAGCAGTCCCGGGGGCTCCTACGAGCAGTACTTC. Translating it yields CASSPGGSYEQYF.

The CDR3 reads CASSLSPSSYEQYF. As DNA, the CDR3 is TGTGCCAGCAGTTTAAGTCCTAGCAGCTACGAGCAGTACTTC. The chain links TRBV27 to TRBJ2-7; TRBD2 might be the D (5 bases). V lost 2 bases and J 3 bases, leaving 11 bases between the germline ends. CDR3 size: 14 residues. Germline V gene data show CDR1 as MNHEY and CDR2 as SMNVEV (reference sequence).

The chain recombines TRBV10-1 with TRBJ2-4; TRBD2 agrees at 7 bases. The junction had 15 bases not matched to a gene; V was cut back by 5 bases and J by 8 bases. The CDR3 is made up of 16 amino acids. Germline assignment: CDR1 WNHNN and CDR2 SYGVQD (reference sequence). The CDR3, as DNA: TGCGCCAGCAGTCCATCCCGACTAGCTAAGAGGGACATTCAGTACTTC. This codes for CASSPSRLAKRDIQYF.

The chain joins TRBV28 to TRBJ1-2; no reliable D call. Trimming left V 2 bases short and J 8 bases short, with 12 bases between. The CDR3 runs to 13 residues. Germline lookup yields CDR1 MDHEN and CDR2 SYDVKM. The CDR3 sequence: CASSLGGKRGYTF. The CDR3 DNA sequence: TGTGCCAGCAGTTTAGGAGGGAAAAGAGGCTACACCTTC.

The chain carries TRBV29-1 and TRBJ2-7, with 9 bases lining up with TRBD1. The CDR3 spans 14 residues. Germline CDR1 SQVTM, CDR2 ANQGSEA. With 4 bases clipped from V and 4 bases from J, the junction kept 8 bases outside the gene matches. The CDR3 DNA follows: TGCAGCGTTGCGGGGACAGGGCAGTCGTACGAGCAGTACTTC. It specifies CSVAGTGQSYEQYF.

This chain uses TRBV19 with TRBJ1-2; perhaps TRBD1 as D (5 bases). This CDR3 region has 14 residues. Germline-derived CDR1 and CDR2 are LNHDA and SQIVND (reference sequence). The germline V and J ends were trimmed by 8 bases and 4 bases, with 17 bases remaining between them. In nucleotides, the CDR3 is TGTGCCAGTGGAACCGGGACTACCGTCTATGGCTACACCTTC. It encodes CASGTGTTVYGYTF.

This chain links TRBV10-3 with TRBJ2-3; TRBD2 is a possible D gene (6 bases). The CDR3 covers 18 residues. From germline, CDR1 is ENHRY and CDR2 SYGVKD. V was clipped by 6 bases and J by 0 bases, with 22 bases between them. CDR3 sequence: CAISRLAPSASSTDTQYF. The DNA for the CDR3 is TGTGCCATCAGCCGCCTAGCGCCTTCAGCTTCTAGCACAGATACGCAGTATTTT.

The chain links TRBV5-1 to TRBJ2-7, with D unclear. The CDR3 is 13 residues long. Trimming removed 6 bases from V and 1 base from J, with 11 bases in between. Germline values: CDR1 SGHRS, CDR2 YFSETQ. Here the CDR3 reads CASTMTGSYEQYF. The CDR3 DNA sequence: TGCGCCAGCACCATGACTGGTTCCTACGAGCAGTACTTC.

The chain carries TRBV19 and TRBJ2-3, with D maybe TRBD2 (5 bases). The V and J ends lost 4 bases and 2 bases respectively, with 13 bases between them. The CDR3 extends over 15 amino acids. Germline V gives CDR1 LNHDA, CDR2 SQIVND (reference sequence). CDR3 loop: CASSSAGSITDTQYF. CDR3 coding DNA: TGTGCCAGTAGTAGTGCGGGCAGCATCACAGATACGCAGTATTTT.

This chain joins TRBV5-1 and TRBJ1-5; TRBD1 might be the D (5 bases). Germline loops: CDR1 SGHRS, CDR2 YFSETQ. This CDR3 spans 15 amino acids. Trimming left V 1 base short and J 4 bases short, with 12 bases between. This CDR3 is CASSLWGEINQPQHF. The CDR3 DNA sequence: TGCGCCAGCAGCTTGTGGGGGGAGATAAATCAGCCCCAGCATTTT.

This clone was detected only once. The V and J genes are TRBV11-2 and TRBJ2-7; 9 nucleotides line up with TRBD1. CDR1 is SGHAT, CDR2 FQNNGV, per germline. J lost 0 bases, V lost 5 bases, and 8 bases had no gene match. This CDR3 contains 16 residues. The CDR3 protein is CASSTPGQGLSYEQYF. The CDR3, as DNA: TGTGCCAGCAGCACCCCGGGACAGGGCCTCTCCTACGAGCAGTACTTC.

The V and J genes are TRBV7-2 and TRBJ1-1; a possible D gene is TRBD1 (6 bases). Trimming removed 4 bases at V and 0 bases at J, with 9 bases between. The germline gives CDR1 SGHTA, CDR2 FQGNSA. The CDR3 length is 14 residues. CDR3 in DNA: TGTGCCAGCAGCTATGGACAGCTGAACACTGAAGCTTTCTTT. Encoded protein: CASSYGQLNTEAFF.

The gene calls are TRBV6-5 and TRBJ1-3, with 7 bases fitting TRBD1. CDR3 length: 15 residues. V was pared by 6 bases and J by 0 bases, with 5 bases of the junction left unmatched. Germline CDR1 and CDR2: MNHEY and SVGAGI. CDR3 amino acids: CASSGQASSGNTIYF. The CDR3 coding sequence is TGTGCCAGCAGCGGACAGGCTAGCTCTGGAAACACCATATATTTT.

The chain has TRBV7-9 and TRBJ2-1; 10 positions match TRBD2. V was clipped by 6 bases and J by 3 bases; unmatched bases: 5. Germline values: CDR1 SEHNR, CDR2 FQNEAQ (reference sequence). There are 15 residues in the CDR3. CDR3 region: CASSPGLADYNEQFF. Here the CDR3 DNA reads TGTGCCAGCAGTCCTGGACTAGCGGACTACAATGAGCAGTTCTTC.

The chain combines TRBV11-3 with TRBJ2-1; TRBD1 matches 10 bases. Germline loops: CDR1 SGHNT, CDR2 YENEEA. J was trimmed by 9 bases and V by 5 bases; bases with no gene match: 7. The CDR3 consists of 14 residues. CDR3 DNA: TGTGCCAGCAGCAACAGACAGGGGGCGAGTGAGCAGTTCTTC. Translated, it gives CASSNRQGASEQFF.

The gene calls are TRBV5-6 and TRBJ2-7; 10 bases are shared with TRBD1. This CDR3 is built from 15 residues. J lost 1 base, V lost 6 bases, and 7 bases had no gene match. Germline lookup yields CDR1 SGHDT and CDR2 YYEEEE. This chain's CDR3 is CASTRDRGRSYEQYF. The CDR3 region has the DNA TGTGCCAGCACAAGAGACAGGGGGCGATCCTACGAGCAGTACTTC.

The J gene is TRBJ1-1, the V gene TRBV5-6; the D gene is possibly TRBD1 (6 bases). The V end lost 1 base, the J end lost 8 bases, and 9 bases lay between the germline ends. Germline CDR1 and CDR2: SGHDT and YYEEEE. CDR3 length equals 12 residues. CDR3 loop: CASSLPQGEAFF. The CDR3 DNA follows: TGTGCCAGCAGCTTGCCCCAGGGGGAAGCTTTCTTT.

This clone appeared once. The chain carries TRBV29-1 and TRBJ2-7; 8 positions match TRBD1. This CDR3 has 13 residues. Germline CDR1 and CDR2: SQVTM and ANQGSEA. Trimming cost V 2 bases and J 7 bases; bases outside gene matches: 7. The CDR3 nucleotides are TGCAGCGTTGAATCGCAGGGGGCTTGGGAGCAGTACTTC. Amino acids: CSVESQGAWEQYF.

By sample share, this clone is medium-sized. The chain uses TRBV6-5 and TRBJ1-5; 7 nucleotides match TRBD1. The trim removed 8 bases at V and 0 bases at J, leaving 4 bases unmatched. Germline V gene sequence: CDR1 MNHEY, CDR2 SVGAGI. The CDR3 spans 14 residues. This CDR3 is CASARDSSNQPQHF. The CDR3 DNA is TGTGCCAGCGCCCGGGACAGTAGCAATCAGCCCCAGCATTTT.

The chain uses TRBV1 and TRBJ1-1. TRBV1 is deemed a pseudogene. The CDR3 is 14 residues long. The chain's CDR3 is CTSSRAGMNTEAFF. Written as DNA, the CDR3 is TGCACCAGCAGCCGGGCGGGGATGAACACTGAAGCTTTCTTT.

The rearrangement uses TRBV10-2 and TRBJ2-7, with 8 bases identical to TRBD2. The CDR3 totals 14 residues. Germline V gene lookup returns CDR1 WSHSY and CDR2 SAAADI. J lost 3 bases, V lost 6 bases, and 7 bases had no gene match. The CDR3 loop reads CASRESGRGYEQYF. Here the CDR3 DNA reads TGCGCCAGCAGAGAAAGCGGGAGAGGCTACGAGCAGTACTTC.

CDR3 in amino acids: CASSVAPSGITYNEQFF. For the CDR3, the DNA is TGTGCCAGCAGCGTAGCTCCTAGCGGGATTACCTACAATGAGCAGTTCTTC. The chain recombines TRBV9 with TRBJ2-1, with 9 bases fitting TRBD2. Trimming at V came to 0 bases and at J to 2 bases, leaving 6 bases not matched to a gene. This CDR3 region has 17 residues. Germline lookup yields CDR1 SGDLS and CDR2 YYNGEE.

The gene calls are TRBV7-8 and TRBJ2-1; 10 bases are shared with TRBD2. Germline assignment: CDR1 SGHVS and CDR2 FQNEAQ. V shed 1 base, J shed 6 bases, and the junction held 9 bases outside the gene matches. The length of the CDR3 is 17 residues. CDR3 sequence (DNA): TGTGCCAGCAGCTTAGGTGCTAGCGGGAGTAGGACCAATGAGCAGTTCTTC. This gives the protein CASSLGASGSRTNEQFF.

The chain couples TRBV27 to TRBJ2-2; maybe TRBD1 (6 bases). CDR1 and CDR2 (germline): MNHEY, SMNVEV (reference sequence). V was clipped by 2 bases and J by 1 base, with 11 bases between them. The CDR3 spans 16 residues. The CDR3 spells CASSLLRTVNTGELFF. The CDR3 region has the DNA TGTGCCAGCAGTTTACTAAGGACAGTGAACACCGGGGAGCTGTTTTTT.

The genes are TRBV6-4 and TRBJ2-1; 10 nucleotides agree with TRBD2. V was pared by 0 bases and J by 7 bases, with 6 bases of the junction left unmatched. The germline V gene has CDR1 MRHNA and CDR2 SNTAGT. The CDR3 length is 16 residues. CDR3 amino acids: CASSDSLAGDRNEQFF. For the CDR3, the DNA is TGTGCCAGCAGTGACTCTCTAGCGGGAGATAGAAATGAGCAGTTCTTC.

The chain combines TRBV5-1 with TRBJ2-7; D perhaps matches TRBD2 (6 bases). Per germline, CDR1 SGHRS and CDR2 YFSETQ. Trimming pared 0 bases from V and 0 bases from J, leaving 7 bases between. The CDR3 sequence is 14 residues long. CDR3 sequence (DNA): TGCGCCAGCAGCTTGGGCGGGAACTCCTACGAGCAGTACTTC. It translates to CASSLGGNSYEQYF. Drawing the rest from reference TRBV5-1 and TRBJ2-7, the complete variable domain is KAGVTQTPRYLIKTRGQQVTLSCSPISGHRSVSWYQQTPGQGLQFLFEYFSETQRNKGNFPGRFSGRQFSNSRSEMNVSTLELGDSALYLCASSLGGNSYEQYFGPGTRLTVT.

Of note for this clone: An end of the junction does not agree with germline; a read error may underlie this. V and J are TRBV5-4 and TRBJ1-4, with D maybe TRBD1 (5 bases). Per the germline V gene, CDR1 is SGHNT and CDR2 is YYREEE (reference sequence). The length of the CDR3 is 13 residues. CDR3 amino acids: CASSLEGGRDGVF. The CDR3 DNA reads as TGTGCCAGCAGCTTGGAAGGTGGGCGGGACGGGGTATTT.

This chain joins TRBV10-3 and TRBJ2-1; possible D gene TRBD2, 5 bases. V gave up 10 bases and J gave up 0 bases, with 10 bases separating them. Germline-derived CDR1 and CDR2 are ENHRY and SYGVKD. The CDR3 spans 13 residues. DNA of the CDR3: TGTGCCACCAGCGGTTCCTCCTACAATGAGCAGTTCTTC. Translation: CATSGSSYNEQFF.

Written as DNA, the CDR3 is TGCGCCAGCAGCTTGTGGGAGCGCCGCACCGGGGAGCTGTTTTTT. Translating gives CASSLWERRTGELFF. V is TRBV5-1 and J is TRBJ2-2; D perhaps matches TRBD2 (5 bases). Trimming stripped 1 base from V and 4 bases from J, with 11 bases between. The germline CDR1 and CDR2 sequences are SGHRS and YFSETQ. CDR3 size: 15 residues.

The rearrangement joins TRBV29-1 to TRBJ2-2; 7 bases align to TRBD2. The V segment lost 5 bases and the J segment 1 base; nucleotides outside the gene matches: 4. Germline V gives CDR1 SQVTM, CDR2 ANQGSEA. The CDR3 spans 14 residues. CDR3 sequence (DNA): TGCAGCGTTCGCGGGGGATTGAACACCGGGGAGCTGTTTTTT. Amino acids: CSVRGGLNTGELFF.

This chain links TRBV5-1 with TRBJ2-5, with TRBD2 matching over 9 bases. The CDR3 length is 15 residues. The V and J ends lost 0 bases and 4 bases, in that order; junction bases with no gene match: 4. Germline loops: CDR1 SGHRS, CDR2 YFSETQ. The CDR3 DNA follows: TGCGCCAGCAGCTTGGTTACTAGCGGGCGAGAGACCCAGTACTTC. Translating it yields CASSLVTSGRETQYF.